This is a list of T cell receptor beta chains from one sample in a study of blood T cell repertoires in COVID-19. The assay was immunoSEQ multiplex PCR, and TCRdb's table has in-frame clones only and misses some. In the table there are roughly 160,000 clones, roughly 85% of which are singletons. Source material: peripheral blood. These receptors came from a woman over 75 with acute or convalescent COVID-19. Each CDR3 is given with its conserved first and last residue. D genes are given only for firm matches. Clone sizes are given selectively: once, few, many, or a class where the clone is expanded.

size	V	J	D	DNA	CDR3
-	TRBV18	TRBJ1-4	-	TGTGCCAGCTCACCGGCCCGAGAAAAACTGTTTTTT	CASSPAREKLFF
once	TRBV5-1	TRBJ2-2	TRBD1	TGCGCCAGCAGCCTGGAGGGACAGGGGGCGTCCGGGGAGCTGTTTTTT	CASSLEGQGASGELFF
-	TRBV7-2	TRBJ2-7	TRBD2	TGTGCCAGCAGGTCATCTAGCGGGGGGGCAGACGAGCAGTACTTC	CASRSSSGGADEQYF
-	TRBV27	TRBJ2-7	TRBD2	TGTGCCAGCAGTTTAAGGGGAGCGGGGGGCCGCTACGAGCAGTACTTC	CASSLRGAGGRYEQYF
-	TRBV5-4	TRBJ2-5	TRBD2	TGTGCCAGCAGCTCTAGCGGGGGGAACCAAGAGACCCAGTACTTC	CASSSSGGNQETQYF
-	TRBV30	TRBJ2-2	-	TGTGCCTGGAATTCTTTTAACACCGGGGAGCTGTTTTTT	CAWNSFNTGELFF
-	TRBV28	TRBJ1-4	-	TGTGCCAGCATGGCCCCGGGAGGTGAAAAACTGTTTTTT	CASMAPGGEKLFF
-	TRBV7-2	TRBJ2-5	-	TGTGCCAGCAGCTTAGTTCCCTTACAAGAGACCCAGTACTTC	CASSLVPLQETQYF
-	TRBV2	TRBJ2-2	-	TGTGCCAGCAGGACGACAGCCGCGAACACCGGGGAGCTGTTTTTT	CASRTTAANTGELFF
few	TRBV9	TRBJ1-3	-	TGTGCCAGCAGCGTATTTGGTCAGGCCGCCTCTGGAAACACCATATATTTT	CASSVFGQAASGNTIYF
-	TRBV7-9	TRBJ2-2	TRBD1	TGTGCCAGCAGCCCGGCCGGGACAGTGAACACCGGGGAGCTGTTTTTT	CASSPAGTVNTGELFF
-	TRBV4-3	TRBJ1-3	TRBD1	TGCGCCAGCAGCCAAGACTACAGGGGGTTGAGCGACACCATATATTTT	CASSQDYRGLSDTIYF
-	TRBV18	TRBJ1-1	-	TGTGCCAGCTCACCCCTTCGTGGGAGGAACACTGAAGCTTTCTTT	CASSPLRGRNTEAFF
few	TRBV7-9	TRBJ2-1	TRBD2	TGTGCCAGCAGTACTGGGACTAGCGGGAGAAGGGTCGGCTACAATGAGCAGTTCTTC	CASSTGTSGRRVGYNEQFF
-	TRBV7-9	TRBJ2-3	TRBD2	TGTGCCAGCAGCCGCACTAGCGGAGCGGTGGGGGATACGCAGTATTTT	CASSRTSGAVGDTQYF
-	TRBV18	TRBJ1-1	-	TGTGCCAGCTCACCACTCTCTATAAACACTGAAGCTTTCTTT	CASSPLSINTEAFF
-	TRBV7-9	TRBJ2-3	TRBD2	TGTGCCAGCAGCTTAAGCGGGAGTTATGCAGATACGCAGTATTTT	CASSLSGSYADTQYF
-	TRBV19	TRBJ2-1	TRBD1	TGTGCCAGTAGTTCCCGGACAGGGATCACGAATCTTCTGAATGAGCAGTTCTTC	CASSSRTGITNLLNEQFF
-	TRBV19	TRBJ1-1	-	TGTGCCGGGACTACTGGGAGAAAGGTAATGAACACTGAAGCTTTCTTT	CAGTTGRKVMNTEAFF
-	TRBV2	TRBJ2-5	TRBD1	TGTGCCAGCTGCGCCTGGACAGGGGCACAAGAGACCCAGTACTTC	CASCAWTGAQETQYF
-	TRBV21-1	TRBJ1-2	-	TGTGCCAGCAGCAAAAATCTGCGGGACTACTATGGCTACACCTTC	CASSKNLRDYYGYTF
-	TRBV5-4	TRBJ2-3	TRBD2	TGTGCCAGCAGCTTAGCGGGAGTCACAGATACGCAGTATTTT	CASSLAGVTDTQYF
-	TRBV7-6	TRBJ2-1	TRBD2	TGTGCCAGCAGCCCAGGGACTAGCGGGAGATACGAGTTCTTC	CASSPGTSGRYEFF
few	TRBV18	TRBJ1-5	TRBD1	TGTGCCAGCTCACCAGGGACAGGGGGCCACCATCAGCCCCAGCATTTT	CASSPGTGGHHQPQHF
-	TRBV20-1	TRBJ2-7	-	TGCAGTGCTAGTCCCTTACACGGGGACGAGCAGTACTTC	CSASPLHGDEQYF
-	TRBV6-5	TRBJ2-1	TRBD1	TGTGCCAGCAGTTCCCCGGGACAGGGGTTACAAAGGCAGTTCTTC	CASSSPGQGLQRQFF
once	TRBV6-6	TRBJ1-3	-	TGTGCCAGCAGTTACCCGACAGGATTTGGAAACACCATATATTTT	CASSYPTGFGNTIYF